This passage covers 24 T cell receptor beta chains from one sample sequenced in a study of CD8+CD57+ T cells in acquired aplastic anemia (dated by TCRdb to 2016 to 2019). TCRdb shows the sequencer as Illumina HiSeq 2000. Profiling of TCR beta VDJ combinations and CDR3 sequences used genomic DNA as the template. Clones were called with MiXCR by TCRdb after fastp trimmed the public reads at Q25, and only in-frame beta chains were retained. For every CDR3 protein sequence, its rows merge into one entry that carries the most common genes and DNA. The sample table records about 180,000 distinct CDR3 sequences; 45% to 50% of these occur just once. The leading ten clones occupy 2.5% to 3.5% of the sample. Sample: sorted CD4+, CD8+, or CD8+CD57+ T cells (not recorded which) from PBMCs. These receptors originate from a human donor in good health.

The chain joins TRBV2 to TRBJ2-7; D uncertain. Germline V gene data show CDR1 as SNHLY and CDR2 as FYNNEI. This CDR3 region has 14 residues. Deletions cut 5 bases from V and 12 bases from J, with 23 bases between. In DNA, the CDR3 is TGTGCCAGCAGTCCAGCTAGGAACGGCAATCCCTCGTACTTC. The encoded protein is CASSPARNGNPSYF.

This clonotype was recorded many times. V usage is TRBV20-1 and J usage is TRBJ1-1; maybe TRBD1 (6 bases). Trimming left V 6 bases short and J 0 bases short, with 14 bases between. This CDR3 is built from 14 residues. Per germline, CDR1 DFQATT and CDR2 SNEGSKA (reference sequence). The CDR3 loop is CSATDSLMNTEAFF. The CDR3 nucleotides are TGCAGTGCAACGGACAGCTTGATGAACACTGAAGCTTTCTTT.

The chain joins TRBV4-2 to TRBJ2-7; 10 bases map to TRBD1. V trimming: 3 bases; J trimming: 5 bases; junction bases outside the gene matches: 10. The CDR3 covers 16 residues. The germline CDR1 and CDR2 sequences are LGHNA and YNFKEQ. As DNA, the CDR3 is TGTGCCAGCAGCCACGATCCGGGACAGGGGAGTAACGAGCAGTACTTC. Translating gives CASSHDPGQGSNEQYF.

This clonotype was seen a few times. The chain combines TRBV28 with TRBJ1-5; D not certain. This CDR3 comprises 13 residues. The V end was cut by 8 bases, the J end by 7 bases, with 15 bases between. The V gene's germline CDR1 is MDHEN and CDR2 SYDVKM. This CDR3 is CASVRGAGQPQHF. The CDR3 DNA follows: TGTGCCAGCGTCAGAGGCGCGGGGCAGCCCCAGCATTTT.

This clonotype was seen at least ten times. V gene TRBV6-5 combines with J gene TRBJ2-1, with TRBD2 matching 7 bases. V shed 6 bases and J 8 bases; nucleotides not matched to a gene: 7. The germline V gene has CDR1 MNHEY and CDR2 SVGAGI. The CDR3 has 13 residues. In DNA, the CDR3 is TGTGCCAGCAGAAATAGCGGGTCCGATGAGCAGTTCTTC. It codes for CASRNSGSDEQFF.

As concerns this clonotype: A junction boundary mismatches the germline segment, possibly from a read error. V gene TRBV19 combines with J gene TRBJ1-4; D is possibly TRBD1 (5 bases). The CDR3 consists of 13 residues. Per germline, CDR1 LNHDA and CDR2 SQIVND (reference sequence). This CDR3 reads CASSMGWKGKLSF. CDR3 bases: TGTGCCAGTAGTATGGGCTGGAAGGGGAAACTGTCTTTT.

The chain's CDR3 is CASSPSFSTYNEQFF. CDR3 sequence (DNA): TGTGCCAGCAGCCCATCCTTCAGTACCTACAATGAGCAGTTCTTC. The genes are TRBV7-3 and TRBJ2-1; no definite D call. The CDR3 is 15 residues long. The germline CDR1 and CDR2 sequences are SGHTA and FQGTGA. Between the trimmed V and J ends, which lost 5 bases and 2 bases, there was a span of 13 bases.

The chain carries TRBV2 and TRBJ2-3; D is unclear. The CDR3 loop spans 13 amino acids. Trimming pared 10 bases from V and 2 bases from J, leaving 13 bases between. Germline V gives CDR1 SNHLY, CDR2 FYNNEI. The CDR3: CATQREFTDTQYF. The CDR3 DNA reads TGTGCCACACAAAGGGAATTCACAGATACGCAGTATTTT.

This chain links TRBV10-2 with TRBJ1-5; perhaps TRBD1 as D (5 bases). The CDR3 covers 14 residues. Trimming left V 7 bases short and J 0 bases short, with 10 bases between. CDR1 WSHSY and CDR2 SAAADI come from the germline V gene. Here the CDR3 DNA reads TGCGCCAGCAACCAGGGAAATAGCAATCAGCCCCAGCATTTT. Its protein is CASNQGNSNQPQHF.

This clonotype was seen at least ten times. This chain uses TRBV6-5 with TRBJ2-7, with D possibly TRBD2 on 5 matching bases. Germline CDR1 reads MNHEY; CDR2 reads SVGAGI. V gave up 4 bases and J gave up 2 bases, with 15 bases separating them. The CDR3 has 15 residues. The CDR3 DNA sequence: TGTGCCAGCAGTTTGTCCCCCGAGGGTCCCTACGAGCAGTACTTC. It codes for CASSLSPEGPYEQYF.

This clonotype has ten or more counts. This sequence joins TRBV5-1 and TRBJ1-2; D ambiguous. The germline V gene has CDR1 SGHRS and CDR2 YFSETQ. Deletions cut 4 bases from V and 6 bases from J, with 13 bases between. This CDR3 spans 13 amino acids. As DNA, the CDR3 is TGCGCCAGCAGCATGAGCACGGCGGATGGCTACACCTTC. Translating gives CASSMSTADGYTF.

The CDR3 loop reads CASSYLAPNSPLHF. The CDR3 DNA reads as TGTGCCAGCAGTTACCTCGCCCCCAATTCACCCCTCCACTTT. The chain links TRBV7-9 to TRBJ1-6; D gene uncertain. The CDR3 runs to 14 residues. The germline CDR1 and CDR2 sequences are SEHNR and FQNEAQ (reference sequence). Deletions cut 6 bases from V and 7 bases from J, with 13 bases between.

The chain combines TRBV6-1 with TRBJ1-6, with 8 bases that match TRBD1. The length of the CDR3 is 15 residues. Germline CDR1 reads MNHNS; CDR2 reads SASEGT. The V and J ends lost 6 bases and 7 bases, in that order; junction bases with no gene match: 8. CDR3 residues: CASRFGQGDNSPLHF. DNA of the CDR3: TGTGCCAGCAGATTTGGACAGGGCGACAATTCACCCCTCCACTTT.

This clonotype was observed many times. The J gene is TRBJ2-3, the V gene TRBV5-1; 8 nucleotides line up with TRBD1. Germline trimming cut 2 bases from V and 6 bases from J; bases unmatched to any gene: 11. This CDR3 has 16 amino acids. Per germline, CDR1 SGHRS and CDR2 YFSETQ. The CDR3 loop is CASSLQNRGRGDTQYF. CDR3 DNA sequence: TGCGCCAGCAGCTTACAGAACAGGGGGAGAGGGGATACGCAGTATTTT.

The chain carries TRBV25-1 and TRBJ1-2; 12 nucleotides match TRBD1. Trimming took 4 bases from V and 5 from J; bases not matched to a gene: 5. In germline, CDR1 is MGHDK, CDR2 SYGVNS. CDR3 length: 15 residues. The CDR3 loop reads CASSVGTGGAYGYTF. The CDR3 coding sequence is TGTGCCAGCAGTGTCGGGACAGGGGGCGCTTATGGCTACACCTTC.

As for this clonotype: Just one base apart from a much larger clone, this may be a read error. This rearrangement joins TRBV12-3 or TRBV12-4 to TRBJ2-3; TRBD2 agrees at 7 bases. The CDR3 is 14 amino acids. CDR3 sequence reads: CASLLGGYTDMQYF. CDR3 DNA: TGTGCCAGCTTACTGGGGGGGTATACAGATATGCAGTATTTT.

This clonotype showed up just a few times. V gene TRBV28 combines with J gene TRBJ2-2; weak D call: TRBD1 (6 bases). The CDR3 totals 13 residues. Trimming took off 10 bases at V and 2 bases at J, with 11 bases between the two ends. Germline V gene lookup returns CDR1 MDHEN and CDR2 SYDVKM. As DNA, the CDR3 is TGTGCCATCGAGGGACATAACACCGGGGAGCTGTTTTTT. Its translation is CAIEGHNTGELFF.

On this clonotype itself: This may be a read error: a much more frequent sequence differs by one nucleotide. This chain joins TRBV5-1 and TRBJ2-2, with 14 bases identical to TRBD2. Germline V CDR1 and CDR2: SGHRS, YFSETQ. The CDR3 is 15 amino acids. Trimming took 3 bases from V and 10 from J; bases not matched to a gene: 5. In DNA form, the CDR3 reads TGCGCCAGCAGCTCGACTAGCGGGAGGGGCGAGGAGCTGTTTTTT. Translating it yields CASSSTSGRGEELFF.

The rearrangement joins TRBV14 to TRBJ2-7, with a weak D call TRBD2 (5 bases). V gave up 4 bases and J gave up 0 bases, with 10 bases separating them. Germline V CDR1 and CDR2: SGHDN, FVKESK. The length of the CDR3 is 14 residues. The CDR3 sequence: CASSLPGSSYEQYF. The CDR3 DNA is TGTGCCAGCAGCCTCCCTGGGAGCTCCTACGAGCAGTACTTC.

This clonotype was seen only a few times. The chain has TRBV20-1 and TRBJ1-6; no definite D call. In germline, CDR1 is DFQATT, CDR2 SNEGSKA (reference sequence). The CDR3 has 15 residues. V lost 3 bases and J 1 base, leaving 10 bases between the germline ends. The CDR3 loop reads CSARAGLSYNSPLHF. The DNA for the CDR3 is TGCAGTGCTAGGGCAGGTCTATCCTATAATTCACCCCTCCACTTT.

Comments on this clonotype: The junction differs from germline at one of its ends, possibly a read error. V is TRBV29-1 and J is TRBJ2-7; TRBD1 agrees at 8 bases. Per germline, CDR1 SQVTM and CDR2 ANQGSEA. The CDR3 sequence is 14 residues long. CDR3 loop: CGVSGRGLSYEQYF. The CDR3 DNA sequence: TGCGGCGTCTCGGGCAGGGGGCTGTCCTACGAGCAGTACTTC.

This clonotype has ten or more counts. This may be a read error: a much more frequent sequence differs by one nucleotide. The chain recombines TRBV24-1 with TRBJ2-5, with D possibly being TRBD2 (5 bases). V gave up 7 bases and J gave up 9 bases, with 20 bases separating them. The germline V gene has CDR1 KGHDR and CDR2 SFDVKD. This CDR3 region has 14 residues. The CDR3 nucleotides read TGTGCCACCAGGTCGGGATCTTCCCCGTCCCCCCAGTACTTC. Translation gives CATRSGSSPSPQYF.

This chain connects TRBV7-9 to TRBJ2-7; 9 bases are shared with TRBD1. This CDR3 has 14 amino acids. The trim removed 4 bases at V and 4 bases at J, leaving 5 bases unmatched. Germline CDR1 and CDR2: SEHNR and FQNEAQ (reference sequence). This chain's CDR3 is CASSSTGGGYEQYF. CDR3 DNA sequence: TGTGCCAGCAGCTCAACAGGGGGCGGGTACGAGCAGTACTTC.

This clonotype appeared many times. CDR3 region: CSVENRDRVYEQYF. The CDR3 DNA reads as TGCAGCGTTGAAAACCGGGACAGGGTCTACGAGCAGTACTTC. The chain combines TRBV29-1 with TRBJ2-7; 9 positions agree with TRBD1. Germline assignment: CDR1 SQVTM and CDR2 ANQGSEA. With V trimmed by 2 bases and J by 3 bases, 5 bases remained unmatched. The CDR3 consists of 14 residues.